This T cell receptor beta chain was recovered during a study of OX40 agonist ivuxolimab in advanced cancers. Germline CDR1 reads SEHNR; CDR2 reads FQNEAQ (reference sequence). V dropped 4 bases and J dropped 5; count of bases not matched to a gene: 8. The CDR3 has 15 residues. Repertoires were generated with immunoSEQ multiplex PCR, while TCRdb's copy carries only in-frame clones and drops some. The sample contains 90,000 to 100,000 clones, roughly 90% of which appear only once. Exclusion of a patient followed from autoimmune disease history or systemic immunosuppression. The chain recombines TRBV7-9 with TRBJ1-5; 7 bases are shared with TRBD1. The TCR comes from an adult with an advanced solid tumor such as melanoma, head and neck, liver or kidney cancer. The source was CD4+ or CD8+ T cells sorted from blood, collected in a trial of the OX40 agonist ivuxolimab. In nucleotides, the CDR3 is TGTGCCAGCAGCTATACAGGGGAGAGTGATCAGCCCCAGCATTTT. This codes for CASSYTGESDQPQHF.